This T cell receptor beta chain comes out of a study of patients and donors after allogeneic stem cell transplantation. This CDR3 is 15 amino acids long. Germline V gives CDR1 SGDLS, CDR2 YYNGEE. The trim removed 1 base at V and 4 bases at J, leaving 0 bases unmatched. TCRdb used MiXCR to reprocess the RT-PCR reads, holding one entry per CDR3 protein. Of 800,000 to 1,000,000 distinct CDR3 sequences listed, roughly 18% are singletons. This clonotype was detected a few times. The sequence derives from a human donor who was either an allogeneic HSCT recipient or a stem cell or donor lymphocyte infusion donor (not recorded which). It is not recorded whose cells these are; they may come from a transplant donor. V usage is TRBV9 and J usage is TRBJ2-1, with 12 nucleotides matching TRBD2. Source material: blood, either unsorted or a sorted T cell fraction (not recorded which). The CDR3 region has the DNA TGTGCCAGCAGCGTAACTAGCGGGGGGTACAATGAGCAGTTCTTC. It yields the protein CASSVTSGGYNEQFF. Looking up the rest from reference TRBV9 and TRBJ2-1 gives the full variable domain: DSGVTQTPKHLITATGQRVTLRCSPRSGDLSVYWYQQSLDQGLQFLIQYYNGEERAKGNILERFSAQQFPDLHSELNLSSLELGDSALYFCASSVTSGGYNEQFFGPGTRLTVL.